This TCR beta chain comes out of a study of blood T cells in healthy people across ages. For the second PCR, which ran for about 6 to 11 cycles, a sample-barcoded 5' primer and a J-beta primer mix were used. TCRdb independently ran MiXCR on the 5' RACE reads; one entry per CDR3 protein. The repertoire holds 650,000 to 700,000 distinct CDR3 sequences, around 52% seen once, with roughly 13% in the top ten. CDR3 size: 18 residues. Germline loops: CDR1 SGHAT, CDR2 FQNNGV. This clonotype was observed a few times. Sequence at one end of the junction differs from germline and may be a read error. J is TRBJ2-3 and V is TRBV11-2; the D gene is possibly TRBD1 (6 bases). Material: blood. This clonotype was sampled from a woman older than 75 in good health. The CDR3 reads CASSLTGSHRALTGTQYF. CDR3 nucleotides: TGTGCCAGCAGCCTCACCGGGTCCCACAGGGCCCTCACAGGTACGCAGTATTTT.